The next 5 T cell receptor beta chains were all read from a single sample in a study of T-cell reconstitution after alpha-beta-depleted transplantation in children. Unique molecular identifiers tagged the TCRbeta library. Each CDR3 protein is one row after TCRdb ran MiXCR on the PCR reads. The sample comprises around 600,000 distinct CDR3 sequences, under 25% of which are singletons, and 14% rests with the top ten. Material: PBMCs, mostly from graft donor cells, obtained 360 days after TCRalphabeta/CD19-depleted stem cell transplant. The origin of the receptors is a boy less than two years old who had a stem cell transplant for acute myeloid leukemia, so the T cells may come from the graft donor.

This clonotype was observed at least ten times. A read error may produce the germline difference seen at one junction end. V usage is TRBV11-2 and J usage is TRBJ2-3, with TRBD1 as a possible D gene (5 bases). The CDR3 has 16 amino acids. Germline CDR1 reads SGHAT; CDR2 reads FQNNGV. The CDR3 loop reads CASSNLLGRRTDKQYF. The CDR3, as DNA: TGTGCCAGCAGCAATCTCTTGGGGCGGCGCACAGATAAGCAGTATTTT.

This rearrangement joins TRBV12-3 or TRBV12-4 to TRBJ1-2; 7 nucleotides align to TRBD1. Trimming removed 7 bases from V and 1 base from J; junction bases left unmatched: 6. The CDR3 has 14 amino acids. The CDR3 bases are TGTGCCAGCAAAGGACAGGTTTATAACTATGGCTACACCTTC. Its protein is CASKGQVYNYGYTF.

This clonotype was seen more than once but under ten times. The V gene is TRBV6-1, the J gene TRBJ2-1, with 11 bases fitting TRBD1. The germline CDR1 and CDR2 sequences are MNHNS and SASEGT. Trimming cost V 5 bases and J 6 bases; bases outside gene matches: 9. This CDR3 has 16 residues. CDR3: CASSLSGQGEGNEQFF. The CDR3 DNA reads as TGTGCCAGCAGTCTTTCGGGACAGGGGGAGGGCAATGAGCAGTTCTTC.

J is TRBJ2-1 and V is TRBV7-2; TRBD2 matches at 7 bases. CDR3 length: 16 amino acids. The germline V gene encodes CDR1 SGHTA and CDR2 FQGNSA. The V gene end was trimmed by 1 base and the J gene end by 8 bases; junction bases not matched to a gene: 11. CDR3 loop: CASSLETLRGVDEQFF. CDR3 sequence (DNA): TGTGCCAGCAGCTTAGAGACCCTCCGGGGGGTCGATGAGCAGTTCTTC.

The V gene is TRBV28, the J gene TRBJ1-6; 7 nucleotides align to TRBD1. CDR3 length: 17 amino acids. Germline V gene sequence: CDR1 MDHEN, CDR2 SYDVKM. The V and J ends lost 3 bases and 5 bases, in that order; junction bases with no gene match: 10. CDR3 loop: CASSFWGGGTDNSPLHF. CDR3 in DNA: TGTGCCAGCAGTTTCTGGGGTGGGGGGACAGATAATTCACCCCTCCACTTT.